The 9 T cell receptor beta chains given below trace back to one sample, sequenced in a study of T cells in women clearing cervical HPV infection. Sequenced by immunoSEQ multiplex PCR; TCRdb stores in-frame clones only, minus some. This sample's table reports about 16,000 clones. Sequencing was done on a sample of blood buffy coat. These receptors all stem from a woman aged 18 to 75 with a cervical HPV16 infection that either progressed to CIN3+ or cleared (not recorded which).

As concerns this clone: From the germline J gene comes the end of the CDR3, since the read stops 3 residues before it. This chain connects TRBV11-3 to TRBJ1-1; maybe TRBD1 (6 bases). The CDR3 contains 14 residues. Germline-derived CDR1 and CDR2 are SGHNT and YENEEA. The DNA read from the CDR3 is TGTGCCAGCAGCTCTCACAGGGCCACAGAGACA. It translates to CASSSHRATET. The full-length CDR3 reads as CASSSHRATETAFF. The full variable domain, its missing parts supplied by reference TRBV11-3 and TRBJ1-1, is EAGVVQSPRYKIIEKKQPVAFWCNPISGHNTLYWYLQNLGQGPELLIRYENEEAVDDSQLPKDRFSAERLKGVDSTLKIQPAELGDSAVYLCASSSHRATETAFFGQGTRLTVV.

As concerns this clone: The read comes to an end 3 residues before the CDR3 does, leaving the germline J gene to fill in the end. The chain uses TRBV6-4 and TRBJ2-3; 8 bases are shared with TRBD1. This CDR3 contains 15 residues. The germline V gene encodes CDR1 MRHNA and CDR2 SNTAGT. V dropped 5 bases and J dropped 5; count of bases not matched to a gene: 9. The CDR3 loop is CASSLMDRVGDTQYF. The CDR3 bases that were read are TGTGCCAGCAGTCTAATGGACAGGGTTGGAGATACG.

Details on this clone: The read falls 3 residues short of the CDR3 end, and the missing part is taken from the germline J gene. The rearrangement joins TRBV6-2 or TRBV6-3 to TRBJ1-6, with a possible D match to TRBD1 (6 bases). This CDR3 has 14 residues. The germline gives CDR1 MNHEY, CDR2 SVGEGT. The V and J ends lost 4 bases and 7 bases respectively, with 11 bases between them. CDR3 amino acids: CASSWQGKNSPLHF. The CDR3 bases that were read are TGTGCCAGCAGTTGGCAGGGGAAGAATTCACCC.

Points on this clone: The read ends 3 residues shy of where the CDR3 ends; the end is completed using the germline J gene. The V call is TRBV18, the J call TRBJ1-2; TRBD1 matches 8 bases. CDR3 length equals 14 residues. CDR1 and CDR2 from the germline V gene are KGHSH and LQKENI. CDR3 DNA, as far as it was read: TGTGCCAGCTCACCGACAGGGGTTCCCTACGAC. It encodes CASSPTGVPYD. In full, the CDR3 is CASSPTGVPYDYTF.

For this clone: The CDR3 end falls 3 residues outside the read, so it is completed with the germline J gene. The chain recombines TRBV18 with TRBJ2-3; D gene ambiguous. CDR3 length: 12 amino acids. Germline V gene data show CDR1 as KGHSH and CDR2 as LQKENI. CDR3 sequence reads: CASSPPVETQYF. The part of the CDR3 DNA that was read is TGTGCCAGCTCACCACCGGTAGAGACG.

A remark on this clone: The CDR3 end lies 3 residues beyond the end of the read and is filled in from the germline J gene. V is TRBV29-1 and J is TRBJ2-1; D remains unclear. V gave up 5 bases and J gave up 5 bases, with 13 bases separating them. The CDR3 covers 13 residues. CDR1 and CDR2 from the germline V gene are SQVTM and ANQGSEA. The CDR3 spells CSVIIPPHNEQFF. The sequenced part of the CDR3 DNA is TGCAGCGTTATAATTCCTCCCCACAATGAG.

Notes on this clone: The read ends 3 residues early relative to the CDR3; the germline J gene fills the gap. The chain recombines TRBV5-1 with TRBJ1-5, with D maybe TRBD1 (6 bases). V was clipped by 4 bases and J by 1 base, with 12 bases between them. Germline-derived CDR1 and CDR2 are SGHRS and YFSETQ. There are 15 residues in the CDR3. CDR3 protein: CASSLGQSSNQPQHF. The covered CDR3 bases are TGCGCCAGCAGCCTCGGACAGTCGAGCAATCAGCCC.

On this clone itself: The DNA ends 3 residues before the CDR3 does, and the rest of the CDR3 is filled in from the germline J gene. The V and J genes are TRBV20-1 and TRBJ2-7; 11 bases map to TRBD2. In germline, CDR1 is DFQATT, CDR2 SNEGSKA (reference sequence). V shed 2 bases and J 6 bases; nucleotides not matched to a gene: 6. This CDR3 region has 14 residues. CDR3 residues: CSARTLAGEPEQYF. CDR3 bases read: TGCAGTGCTAGAACACTAGCGGGAGAGCCCGAG.

With regard to this clone: Read data end 3 residues before the CDR3 end; the end is taken from the germline J gene. V usage is TRBV20-1 and J usage is TRBJ1-2; TRBD1 is a possible D gene (6 bases). CDR1 and CDR2 from the germline V gene are DFQATT and SNEGSKA (reference sequence). The CDR3 has 14 residues. V lost 4 bases to trimming and J lost 4 bases, with 16 bases between them. This CDR3 reads CSANIDRSPYGYTF. Partial CDR3 DNA: TGCAGTGCTAACATAGACAGGTCCCCCTATGGC.